These 26 T cell receptor beta chains were sequenced from one sample in a study of blood T cell repertoires in COVID-19. TCRdb's copy holds only in-frame clones and misses some; the assay was immunoSEQ multiplex PCR. The sample yields some 200,000 clones, around 81% seen once. Material for sequencing was peripheral blood. Receptor source: a man in his fifties or sixties with COVID-19, enrolled during active disease.

The chain carries TRBV4-1 and TRBJ1-5, with D possibly matching TRBD1 (6 bases). The germline V gene has CDR1 MGHRA and CDR2 YSYEKL. The ends were cut back, 4 bases at V and 5 bases at J, with 12 bases in the middle. CDR3 length: 14 residues. CDR3 sequence (DNA): TGCGCCAGCAGCCCTCGGGACACCCATCAGCCCCAGCATTTT. This gives the protein CASSPRDTHQPQHF.

The chain uses TRBV12-3 or TRBV12-4 and TRBJ1-1; maybe TRBD1 (5 bases). The CDR3 totals 13 residues. V was clipped by 6 bases and J by 5 bases, with 13 bases between them. The CDR3 DNA follows: TGTGCCAGCAGGGGGAGGGGATGGACTGAAGCTTTCTTT. Translating gives CASRGRGWTEAFF.

The rearrangement joins TRBV10-2 to TRBJ1-4, with D tentatively TRBD1 (5 bases). Germline V gene lookup returns CDR1 WSHSY and CDR2 SAAADI. V was pared by 2 bases and J by 8 bases, with 15 bases between. This CDR3 is built from 15 residues. The CDR3 nucleotides read TGCGCCAGCAGTGAGGGGGCGCGTTTGGGAGAAAAACTGTTTTTT. Translation: CASSEGARLGEKLFF.

The chain links TRBV24-1 to TRBJ2-7; TRBD1 agrees at 7 bases. This CDR3 is built from 16 residues. Germline V gives CDR1 KGHDR, CDR2 SFDVKD. V lost 3 bases to trimming and J lost 5 bases; unmatched junction nucleotides: 12. This CDR3 is CATSDPLRDRADEQYF. The CDR3 DNA reads as TGTGCCACCAGTGATCCCCTCCGGGACAGAGCAGACGAGCAGTACTTC.

DNA for the CDR3: TGTGCCAGCAGCTTGGAGCCGACTAATGAAAAACTGTTTTTT. Residues: CASSLEPTNEKLFF. The genes are TRBV7-9 and TRBJ1-4; D unresolved. CDR1 is SEHNR, CDR2 FQNEAQ, per germline (reference sequence). The germline V and J ends were trimmed by 3 bases and 2 bases, with 7 bases remaining between them. This CDR3 spans 14 amino acids.

The gene calls are TRBV5-1 and TRBJ2-7; TRBD1 is a possible D gene (5 bases). The length of the CDR3 is 15 residues. Germline values: CDR1 SGHRS, CDR2 YFSETQ. The germline V and J ends were trimmed by 4 bases and 2 bases, with 16 bases remaining between them. This chain's CDR3 is CASSANRLPTYEQYF. As DNA, the CDR3 is TGCGCCAGCAGCGCAAACAGGCTCCCGACCTACGAGCAGTACTTC.

V gene TRBV7-8 combines with J gene TRBJ1-2; D possibly corresponds to TRBD1 (5 bases). CDR1 and CDR2 from the germline V gene are SGHVS and FQNEAQ. The CDR3 is 15 residues long. V lost 1 base and J lost 8, with 17 bases in between. The CDR3 DNA reads as TGTGCCAGCAGCTTAGACTCCGTAACGGCAGGGGGCTACACCTTC. Protein: CASSLDSVTAGGYTF.

J is TRBJ2-5 and V is TRBV11-3, with D possibly being TRBD1 (5 bases). The V and J ends lost 2 bases and 4 bases respectively, with 5 bases between them. This CDR3 spans 12 amino acids. Germline V CDR1 and CDR2: SGHNT, YENEEA. The CDR3 sequence is CASSLRGETQYF. The CDR3 nucleotides read TGTGCCAGCAGCTTAAGGGGAGAGACCCAGTACTTC.

The rearrangement joins TRBV11-2 to TRBJ1-5, with D uncertain. The CDR3 contains 13 residues. Germline V CDR1 and CDR2: SGHAT, FQNNGV. V was pared by 4 bases and J by 4 bases, with 8 bases between. The CDR3 loop is CASSYQENQPQHF. The CDR3, as DNA: TGTGCCAGCAGCTACCAGGAAAATCAGCCCCAGCATTTT.

The chain couples TRBV5-4 to TRBJ2-3, with TRBD2 identical over 9 bases. This CDR3 is 17 amino acids long. Trimming removed 0 bases from V and 2 bases from J; junction bases left unmatched: 7. The germline CDR1 and CDR2 sequences are SGHNT and YYREEE (reference sequence). This CDR3 reads CASSLAGLAGITDTQYF. In DNA, the CDR3 is TGTGCCAGCAGCTTGGCGGGGCTAGCGGGAATCACAGATACGCAGTATTTT.

V usage is TRBV18 and J usage is TRBJ1-2; 7 nucleotides agree with TRBD1. This CDR3 is built from 15 residues. Germline V CDR1 and CDR2: KGHSH, LQKENI. With 3 bases clipped from V and 4 bases from J, the junction kept 8 bases outside the gene matches. The CDR3 coding sequence is TGTGCCAGCTCACCGCAAGGACAGGTGGGCTATGGCTACACCTTC. It encodes CASSPQGQVGYGYTF.

The V call is TRBV19, the J call TRBJ1-2; the D gene is possibly TRBD1 (6 bases). The CDR3 contains 15 residues. V was clipped by 5 bases and J by 4 bases, with 17 bases between them. Germline CDR1 is LNHDA and CDR2 is SQIVND (reference sequence). CDR3 protein: CASSPSRTAIYGYTF. The CDR3 DNA reads as TGTGCCAGTAGTCCTTCCCGGACAGCTATCTATGGCTACACCTTC.

The chain couples TRBV30 to TRBJ2-1; the match to TRBD1 covers 7 bases. The CDR3 spans 12 residues. Trimming took 5 bases from V and 10 from J; bases not matched to a gene: 8. The germline gives CDR1 GTSNPN, CDR2 SVGIG (reference sequence). The CDR3 region has the DNA TGTGCCTGGGCCGACAGGGCATGGGAGCAGTTCTTC. Its protein product is CAWADRAWEQFF.

The chain links TRBV7-6 to TRBJ2-7; no clear D gene. The germline CDR1 and CDR2 sequences are SGHVS and FNYEAQ. V was trimmed by 3 bases and J by 0 bases, leaving 9 bases between them. This CDR3 region has 14 residues. The CDR3: CASSFGSSSYEQYF. For the CDR3, the DNA is TGTGCCAGCAGCTTTGGGTCTAGCTCCTACGAGCAGTACTTC. Full variable domain (missing parts from reference TRBV7-6 and TRBJ2-7): GAGVSQSPRYKVTKRGQDVALRCDPISGHVSLYWYRQALGQGPEFLTYFNYEAQQDKSGLPNDRFSAERPEGSISTLTIQRTEQRDSAMYRCASSFGSSSYEQYFGPGTRLTVT.

This chain joins TRBV7-9 and TRBJ2-1, with 8 bases matching TRBD1. Germline values: CDR1 SEHNR, CDR2 FQNEAQ (reference sequence). The V segment lost 5 bases and the J segment 7 bases; nucleotides outside the gene matches: 10. CDR3 length equals 15 residues. CDR3 protein: CASSTDRVMLNEQFF. The CDR3 DNA sequence: TGTGCCAGCAGCACGGACAGGGTGATGTTGAATGAGCAGTTCTTC.

The chain combines TRBV3-1 (or the pseudogene TRBV3-2) with TRBJ1-1; D not certain. This CDR3 spans 13 amino acids. The V end was cut by 5 bases, the J end by 1 base, with 8 bases between. CDR1 and CDR2 from the germline V gene are LGHDT and YNNKEL (reference sequence). CDR3 residues: CASSYTENTEAFF. CDR3 DNA: TGTGCCAGCAGCTACACAGAGAACACTGAAGCTTTCTTT.

The chain employs TRBV6-5 and TRBJ1-6; 8 bases are shared with TRBD1. The CDR3 extends over 16 amino acids. CDR1 is MNHEY, CDR2 SVGAGI, per germline. V dropped 2 bases and J dropped 9; count of bases not matched to a gene: 9. The chain's CDR3 is CASSYGAGGRRSPLHF. The CDR3 nucleotides read TGTGCCAGCAGTTACGGGGCAGGGGGCCGGCGTTCACCCCTCCACTTT.

V is TRBV19 and J is TRBJ1-5, with D possibly matching TRBD1 (6 bases). V shed 6 bases and J shed 4 bases, with 16 bases lying between them. The germline CDR1 and CDR2 sequences are LNHDA and SQIVND (reference sequence). CDR3 length: 15 residues. For the CDR3, the DNA is TGTGCCAGTAGCTGGGGGACAACTTTGAATCAGCCCCAGCATTTT. Protein product: CASSWGTTLNQPQHF.

This clone has just a few counts. The V gene is TRBV12-3 or TRBV12-4, the J gene TRBJ1-3; D not resolved. The CDR3 is made up of 13 amino acids. V was clipped by 4 bases and J by 8 bases, with 12 bases between them. The CDR3 DNA reads TGTGCCAGCAGTTCTACGACTTGGGACACCATATATTTT. Translated: CASSSTTWDTIYF.

J is TRBJ2-3 and V is TRBV30; 9 positions match TRBD2. Germline lookup yields CDR1 GTSNPN and CDR2 SVGIG (reference sequence). The J segment lost 4 bases and the V segment lost 2 bases, leaving 7 bases of the junction unmatched. The CDR3 runs to 15 residues. For the CDR3, the DNA is TGTGCCTGGAGTCCGGGACTAGCCGCGTCAGATACGCAGTATTTT. It yields the protein CAWSPGLAASDTQYF. Filled out from reference TRBV30 and TRBJ2-3, the complete variable domain reads SQTIHQWPATLVQPVGSPLSLECTVEGTSNPNLYWYRQAAGRGLQLLFYSVGIGQISSEVPQNLSASRPQDRQFILSSKKLLLSDSGFYLCAWSPGLAASDTQYFGPGTRLTVL.

The gene calls are TRBV7-8 and TRBJ1-2; unclear D gene. The CDR3 extends over 14 amino acids. Trimming cost V 5 bases and J 5 bases, with 15 bases left between them. Germline V gene data show CDR1 as SGHVS and CDR2 as FQNEAQ. CDR3 DNA: TGTGCCAGCAGCCTAAGACCCACAGATTATGGCTACACCTTC. Translation gives CASSLRPTDYGYTF.

This chain uses TRBV4-3 with TRBJ1-2; D perhaps matches TRBD1 (6 bases). Germline V gives CDR1 LGHNA, CDR2 YSLEER. This CDR3 spans 13 amino acids. The V end was cut by 4 bases, the J end by 4 bases, with 10 bases between. Here the CDR3 DNA reads TGCGCCAGCAGCCTAGGGGGGGGCTATGGCTACACCTTC. Protein product: CASSLGGGYGYTF.

The gene calls are TRBV5-4 and TRBJ2-5; 10 nucleotides agree with TRBD1. Germline loops: CDR1 SGHNT, CDR2 YYREEE (reference sequence). Trimming took 6 bases from V and 4 from J; bases not matched to a gene: 12. This CDR3 spans 16 amino acids. The CDR3 loop reads CASTKNGQGGGETQYF. DNA of the CDR3: TGTGCCAGCACCAAAAATGGACAGGGGGGAGGAGAGACCCAGTACTTC.

V and J are TRBV4-1 and TRBJ1-1, with D possibly matching TRBD1 (5 bases). This CDR3 region has 14 residues. Trimming took off 4 bases at V and 3 bases at J, with 12 bases between the two ends. Germline V lookup: CDR1 MGHRA, CDR2 YSYEKL. The CDR3 sequence is CASSPQGGDTEAFF. DNA for the CDR3: TGCGCCAGCAGCCCCCAGGGAGGGGACACTGAAGCTTTCTTT.

The chain combines TRBV5-4 with TRBJ1-4; tentative D call: TRBD1 (5 bases). The CDR3 spans 16 residues. Germline CDR1 and CDR2: SGHNT and YYREEE (reference sequence). V lost 0 bases and J lost 0, with 9 bases in between. The CDR3 nucleotides read TGTGCCAGCAGCTTGGCGGGAGGGGCAACTAATGAAAAACTGTTTTTT. Amino acids: CASSLAGGATNEKLFF.

The chain joins TRBV6-5 to TRBJ2-1, with 8 bases that match TRBD1. This CDR3 is 15 amino acids long. Looked up from germline, CDR1 is MNHEY and CDR2 is SVGAGI. J lost 6 bases, V lost 2 bases, and 6 bases had no gene match. CDR3 nucleotide sequence: TGTGCCAGCAGTTACCCTGGACAGGGAAGCAATGAGCAGTTCTTC. Protein: CASSYPGQGSNEQFF.